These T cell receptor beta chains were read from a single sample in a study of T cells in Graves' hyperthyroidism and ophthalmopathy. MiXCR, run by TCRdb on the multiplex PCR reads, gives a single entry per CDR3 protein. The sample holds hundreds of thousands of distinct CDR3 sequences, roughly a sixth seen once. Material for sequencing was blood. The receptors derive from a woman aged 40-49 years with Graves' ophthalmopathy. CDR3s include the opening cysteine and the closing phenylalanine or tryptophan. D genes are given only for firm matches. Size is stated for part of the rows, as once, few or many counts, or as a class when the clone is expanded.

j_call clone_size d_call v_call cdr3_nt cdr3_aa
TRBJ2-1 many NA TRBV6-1 TGTGCCAGTCGACTATATTCCTACAATGAGCAGTTCTTC CASRLYSYNEQFF
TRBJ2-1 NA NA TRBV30 TGTGCCCGGGCCCCAAGCGACTCCTACAATGAGCAGTTCTTC CARAPSDSYNEQFF
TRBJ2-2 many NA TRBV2 TGTGCCAGCAGTCCTTTAGATTACACCGGGGAGCTGTTTTTT CASSPLDYTGELFF
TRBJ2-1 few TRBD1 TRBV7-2 TGTGCCAGCAGCTTCACAGGGGGCGCAACGAATGAGCAGTTCTTC CASSFTGGATNEQFF
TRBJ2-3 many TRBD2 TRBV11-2 TGTGCCAGCAGCTTACGTGTGGGACGCGGGGGGGCGGTAGATACGCAGTATTTT CASSLRVGRGGAVDTQYF
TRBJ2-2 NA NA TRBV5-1 TGCGCCAGCAGCTTTCAGGGGAGGACGGACACCGGGGAGCTGTTTTTT CASSFQGRTDTGELFF
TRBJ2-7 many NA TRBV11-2 TGTGCCAGCAGCGTCGGACCGGGGTACGAGCAGTACTTC CASSVGPGYEQYF
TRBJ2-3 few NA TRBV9 TGTGCCAGCAGCGTAGGCTCAACCGGAGTCACAGATACGCAGTATTTT CASSVGSTGVTDTQYF
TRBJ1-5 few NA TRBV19 TGTGCCAGTAGTACTTGGGGGGGGGACAATCAGCCCCAGCATTTT CASSTWGGDNQPQHF
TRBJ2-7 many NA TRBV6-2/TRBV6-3 TGTGCCAGCCGCCCTGCTCCGCGTACCCCCTACGAGCAGTACTTC CASRPAPRTPYEQYF
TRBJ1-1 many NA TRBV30 TGTGCCTGGAGCATGAGCTTGGGGGGAGTCGACACTGAAGCTTTCTTT CAWSMSLGGVDTEAFF
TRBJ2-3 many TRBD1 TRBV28 TGTGCCAGCAGTTTATCATGGGGACAGAGCACAGATACGCAGTATTTT CASSLSWGQSTDTQYF
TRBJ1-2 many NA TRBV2 TGTGCCAGCAGAACGGACCGACAGGCTGGCTACACCTTC CASRTDRQAGYTF
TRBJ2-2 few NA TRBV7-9 TGTGCCAGCAGCTTTATTGACCTCAGGAACTTCAAATTATCGAACACCGGGGAGCTGTTTTTT CASSFIDLRNFKLSNTGELFF
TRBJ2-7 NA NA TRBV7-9 TGTGCCAGCAGCGAAAGGGGACGTCTCCTTTCCTACGAGCAGTACTTC CASSERGRLLSYEQYF
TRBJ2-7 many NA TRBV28 TGTGCCAGCAGTTTACGGAGCGGCGGCTCCTACGAGCAGTACTTC CASSLRSGGSYEQYF
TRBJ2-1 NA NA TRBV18 TGTGCCAGCAGTTACAAAACAGGCCCCTACAATGAGCAGTTCTTC CASSYKTGPYNEQFF
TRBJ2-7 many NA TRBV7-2 TGTGCCAGCAGCTCCCCTGGACAGTCGACATCCTACGAGCAGTACTTC CASSSPGQSTSYEQYF
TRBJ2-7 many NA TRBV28 TGTGCCAGCAGGAAAAGTAGGGGGTCCTACGAGCAGTACTTC CASRKSRGSYEQYF
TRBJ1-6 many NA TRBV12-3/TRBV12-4 TGTGCCAGCAGGCCAACTCAGGGTGCCCAAAATTCACCCCTCCACTTT CASRPTQGAQNSPLHF
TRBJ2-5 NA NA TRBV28 TGTGCCAGCAGCCAAGGCGATGGGGAGACCCAGTACTTC CASSQGDGETQYF
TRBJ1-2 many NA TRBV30 TGTGCCTGGAGTACATCGGGCTATGGCTACACCTTC CAWSTSGYGYTF
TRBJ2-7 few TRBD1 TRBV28 TGTGCCAGCAGTTTCTCTACAGGGGGCCCCTACGAGCAGTACTTC CASSFSTGGPYEQYF
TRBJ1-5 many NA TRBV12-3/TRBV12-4 TGTGCCAGCAGCCCTGCCGATAGCAATCAGCCCCAGCATTTT CASSPADSNQPQHF
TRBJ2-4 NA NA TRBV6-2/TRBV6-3 TGTGCCAGCAGTTACTCTACCGGGATCTCAAACATTCAGTACTTC CASSYSTGISNIQYF
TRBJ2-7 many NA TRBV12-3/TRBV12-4 TGTGCCAGCAGTTTATGGGGGAGGTACGAGCAGTACTTC CASSLWGRYEQYF
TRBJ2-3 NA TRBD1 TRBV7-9 TGTGCCAGCAGCCTTTCCGGACAGGGGAACACAGATACGCAGTATTTT CASSLSGQGNTDTQYF
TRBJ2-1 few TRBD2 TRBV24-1 TGTGCCACCAGTGAGCCTGGCCGGGGCGGGAGGGGCAATGAGCAGTTCTTC CATSEPGRGGRGNEQFF
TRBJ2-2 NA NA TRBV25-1 TGTGCCAGCAGTGTGGGAGAATCCGGGGAGCTGTTTTTT CASSVGESGELFF
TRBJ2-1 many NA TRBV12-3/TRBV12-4 TGTGCCAGCAGCCTCCTAGGGTGGGATGAGCAGTTCTTC CASSLLGWDEQFF
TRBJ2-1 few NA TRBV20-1 TGCAGTGCTCCGCTGCGTGCCTACAATGAGCAGTTCTTC CSAPLRAYNEQFF
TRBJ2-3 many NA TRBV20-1 TGCAGTGCCACAGGCCCGGGGAGCACAGATACGCAGTATTTT CSATGPGSTDTQYF
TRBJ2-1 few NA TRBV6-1 TGTGCCAGCAGCTTAGGGGGGGGGTACCGGACCATTACTTTAAATGAGCAGTTCTTC CASSLGGGYRTITLNEQFF
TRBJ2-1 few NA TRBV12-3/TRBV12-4 TGTGCCAGCAGTGGACGAGGACTATCATCGATAGTCGAGCAGTTCTTC CASSGRGLSSIVEQFF
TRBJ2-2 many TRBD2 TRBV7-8 TGTGCCAGCAGCTTAAGGCGGGAGGCAAACACCGGGGAGCTGTTTTTT CASSLRREANTGELFF
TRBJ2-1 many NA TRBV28 TGTGCCAGCAGCGATAGCATCGGGAAGCAGTTCTTC CASSDSIGKQFF
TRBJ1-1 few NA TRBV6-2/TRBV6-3 TGTGCCAGCAGTTACATGGGACCGCTAGCTTTCTTT CASSYMGPLAFF
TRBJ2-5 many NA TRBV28 TGTGCCAGCTTGATGCCAGGGTCGGAGACCCAGTACTTC CASLMPGSETQYF
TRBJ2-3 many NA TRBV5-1 TGCGCCAGCAGCTTGCAGGGGTTAAGCACAGATACGCAGTATTTT CASSLQGLSTDTQYF
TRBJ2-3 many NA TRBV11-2 TGTGCCAGCAGCTTAGGTTGGCGGGGCGGCACAGATACGCAGTATTTT CASSLGWRGGTDTQYF
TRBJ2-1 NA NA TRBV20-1 TGCAGTGCTAAATTTAAACAGGTGGGGGATGAGCAGTTCTTC CSAKFKQVGDEQFF
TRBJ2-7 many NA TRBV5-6 TGTGCCAGCCACGTGGGCACAGTTTCGGGGGAGCAGTACTTC CASHVGTVSGEQYF
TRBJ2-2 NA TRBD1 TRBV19 TGTGCCAGTAGTATAACGCAGGGGGCGGGCACCGGGGAGCTGTTTTTT CASSITQGAGTGELFF
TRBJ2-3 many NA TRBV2 TGTGCCAGCAATCCCAGTAGCCGTCTTTACACAGATACGCAGTATTTT CASNPSSRLYTDTQYF
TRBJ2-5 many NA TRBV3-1 TGTGCCAGCAGCTCTCCGGGACCCGGAGGGACCCAGTACTTC CASSSPGPGGTQYF